A selection of T cell receptor beta chains follows, all from one sample in a study of TIL therapy for anti-PD-1-resistant metastatic lung cancer. Clones were read by immunoSEQ multiplex PCR, and TCRdb kept only the in-frame ones, dropping some. The sample holds tens of thousands of clones; approximately 86% are singletons and the top ten take 4.5% to 6%. Sample: blood, taken at baseline. These TCRs come from a person between 30 and 79 years old with non-small cell lung cancer. Both conserved end residues are part of each CDR3. D genes are given only for firm matches. Only some rows state a clone size, as once, few, many or a class for expanded clones.

j_call	v_call	clone_size	d_call	cdr3_aa	cdr3_nt
TRBJ1-2	TRBV6-6	once	TRBD1	CASRGTAYGYTF	TGTGCCAGCAGGGGGACAGCCTATGGCTACACCTTC
TRBJ2-1	TRBV6-2/TRBV6-3	few	.	CASSPYGASSYNEQFF	TGTGCCAGCAGCCCCTATGGGGCCAGCTCCTACAATGAGCAGTTCTTC
TRBJ1-3	TRBV28	.	.	CASSYDNSGNTIYF	TGTGCCAGCAGTTACGACAACTCTGGAAACACCATATATTTT
TRBJ2-7	TRBV5-1	.	.	CASSLYQGYEQYF	TGCGCCAGCAGCTTGTACCAGGGCTACGAGCAGTACTTC
TRBJ1-1	TRBV6-5	.	.	CASSYTGLGWTEAFF	TGTGCCAGCAGTTACACCGGGCTTGGCTGGACTGAAGCTTTCTTT
TRBJ2-2	TRBV7-2	.	TRBD1	CASSLFGQGAWELFF	TGTGCCAGCAGCTTATTTGGGCAGGGGGCGTGGGAGCTGTTTTTT
TRBJ2-7	TRBV6-2/TRBV6-3	.	TRBD2	CASNPDGTSGAYEQYF	TGTGCCAGCAACCCGGATGGGACTAGCGGAGCCTACGAGCAGTACTTC
TRBJ2-3	TRBV5-1	.	.	CASSYQTGTDTQYF	TGCGCCAGCAGCTACCAAACAGGGACAGATACGCAGTATTTT
TRBJ2-1	TRBV12-5	.	.	CASGFPPYNEQFF	TGTGCTAGTGGGTTCCCCCCCTACAATGAGCAGTTCTTC
TRBJ1-6	TRBV5-1	few	.	CASSLDRSSYNSPLHF	TGCGCCAGCAGCTTGGATAGGAGCTCCTATAATTCACCCCTCCACTTT
TRBJ2-7	TRBV7-3	.	.	CASSLGAHSYEQYF	TGTGCCAGCAGCTTAGGGGCCCACAGTTACGAGCAGTACTTC
TRBJ2-5	TRBV28	.	.	CASSLEETQYF	TGTGCCAGCAGTTTGGAGGAGACCCAGTACTTC
TRBJ1-2	TRBV5-4	.	.	CASSFNAGLYGYTF	TGTGCCAGCAGCTTTAATGCAGGGCTCTATGGCTACACCTTC
TRBJ2-5	TRBV21-1	.	.	CASSRQGEETQYF	TGTGCCAGCAGCAGACAGGGGGAAGAGACCCAGTACTTC
TRBJ1-5	TRBV19	few	.	CASSAGSWYQPQHF	TGTGCCAGTAGTGCGGGCAGTTGGTATCAGCCCCAGCATTTT
TRBJ2-7	TRBV9	once	.	CASSVAPGVSSYEQYF	TGTGCCAGCAGCGTAGCTCCAGGGGTGAGCTCCTACGAGCAGTACTTC
TRBJ2-3	TRBV13	.	TRBD1	CASSFGQGVADTQYF	TGTGCCAGCAGCTTCGGACAGGGGGTCGCAGATACGCAGTATTTT
TRBJ2-2	TRBV18	.	TRBD1	CASSWSGGDTGELFF	TGTGCCAGCTCATGGTCAGGGGGCGACACCGGGGAGCTGTTTTTT
TRBJ2-1	TRBV29-1	.	.	CSVGKGMLANEQFF	TGCAGCGTGGGGAAGGGCATGTTGGCCAATGAGCAGTTCTTC
TRBJ2-3	TRBV19	.	.	CASAPREDTQYF	TGTGCCAGTGCTCCTCGGGAAGATACGCAGTATTTT
TRBJ1-1	TRBV27	medium-sized	.	CASSSGPNTEAFF	TGTGCCAGCAGTTCGGGCCCGAACACTGAAGCTTTCTTT
TRBJ2-1	TRBV19	.	.	CASSIPGIPGIGQFF	TGTGCCAGTAGTATCCCAGGAATCCCCGGGATCGGGCAGTTCTTC
TRBJ2-5	TRBV7-9	.	TRBD1	CASSQWAGGQETQYF	TGTGCCAGCAGCCAGTGGGCAGGGGGCCAAGAGACCCAGTACTTC
TRBJ2-3	TRBV15	.	.	CATSRIASPTDTQYF	TGTGCCACCAGCAGAATAGCGAGCCCCACAGATACGCAGTATTTT
TRBJ2-5	TRBV7-8	.	.	CASSTRETQYF	TGTGCCAGCAGCACACGAGAGACCCAGTACTTC
TRBJ2-2	TRBV19	.	.	CASNQQGRRGELFF	TGTGCCAGTAACCAACAGGGTCGGCGCGGGGAGCTGTTTTTT
TRBJ2-2	TRBV6-5	.	.	CASSSQAGHTGELFF	TGTGCCAGCAGTTCCCAGGCAGGGCATACCGGGGAGCTGTTTTTT
TRBJ1-3	TRBV9	.	TRBD1	CASSVAQGLAGNTIYF	TGTGCCAGCAGCGTAGCACAGGGGCTGGCTGGAAACACCATATATTTT
TRBJ1-1	TRBV5-4	.	.	CASSFSGANTEAFF	TGTGCCAGCAGCTTCTCAGGGGCGAACACTGAAGCTTTCTTT
TRBJ2-5	TRBV18	.	TRBD1	CASSQQGMGRETQYF	TGTGCCAGCTCACAACAGGGGATGGGGCGAGAGACCCAGTACTTC
TRBJ2-7	TRBV19	.	.	CASSASPNYEQYF	TGTGCCAGTAGCGCCTCCCCTAACTACGAGCAGTACTTC
TRBJ2-7	TRBV7-9	.	.	CASSHRGAGADSYEQYF	TGTGCCAGCAGCCACCGTGGGGCAGGGGCCGACTCCTACGAGCAGTACTTC
TRBJ2-2	TRBV7-9	.	.	CAIRGPGELFF	TGTGCCATCCGAGGACCCGGGGAGCTGTTTTTT
TRBJ2-5	TRBV19	once	.	CASSTTASETQYF	TGTGCCAGTAGTACGACAGCGTCGGAGACCCAGTACTTC
TRBJ1-1	TRBV7-2	.	.	CASSGGGLNTEAFF	TGTGCCAGCAGCGGCGGGGGGTTGAACACTGAAGCTTTCTTT
TRBJ1-2	TRBV28	few	TRBD1	CASRKTVIKDRERDGYTF	TGTGCCAGCAGAAAGACGGTAATCAAGGACAGGGAGAGGGATGGCTACACCTTC
TRBJ2-7	TRBV6-6	.	TRBD2	CASSTGLAGSYEQYF	TGTGCCAGCAGTACCGGACTAGCGGGAAGCTACGAGCAGTACTTC
TRBJ1-2	TRBV6-1	.	.	CASSEALGTGSYGYTF	TGTGCCAGCAGTGAAGCGCTCGGAACAGGGAGTTATGGCTACACCTTC
TRBJ2-5	TRBV14	.	.	CASSQRDRPWGTQYF	TGTGCCAGCAGCCAACGAGACAGGCCGTGGGGGACCCAGTACTTC
TRBJ2-5	TRBV7-6	.	TRBD2	CASSPHSGTSGRAWETQYF	TGTGCCAGCAGCCCACACTCCGGGACTAGCGGGAGGGCCTGGGAGACCCAGTACTTC
TRBJ2-3	TRBV5-1	.	TRBD2	CASSSGLAADTQYF	TGCGCCAGCAGCTCGGGACTAGCGGCAGATACGCAGTATTTT
TRBJ1-6	TRBV7-8	.	.	CASSYPSATRYNSPLHF	TGTGCCAGCAGCTATCCGTCGGCGACAAGGTATAATTCACCCCTCCACTTT
TRBJ2-2	TRBV28	.	.	CASSLQIGGSGELFF	TGTGCCAGCAGTTTACAAATAGGGGGAAGCGGGGAGCTGTTTTTT